This T cell receptor (beta chain) was retrieved from a study of T cell changes during pregnancy in multiple sclerosis. V gave up 6 bases and J gave up 0 bases, with 12 bases separating them. CDR3 length: 15 amino acids. From germline, CDR1 is SNHLY and CDR2 FYNNEI. Clones were read by immunoSEQ multiplex PCR, and TCRdb kept only the in-frame ones, dropping some. This sample yields some 79,000 clones, of which about 93% are seen a single time; less than 0.6% belongs to the top ten. This material consisted of CD4+ T cells from peripheral blood mononuclear cells, taken in the second trimester of pregnancy. V is TRBV2 and J is TRBJ1-5; D unresolved. The origin of this receptor is a female donor with multiple sclerosis, enrolled in a pregnancy study. In nucleotides, the CDR3 is TGTGCCAGCAGGGAGGATTATTATAGCAATCAGCCCCAGCATTTT. Translating gives CASREDYYSNQPQHF.